The T cell receptor beta chain under discussion was sequenced for a study of tumor-infiltrating lymphocytes in localized non-small cell lung cancer. Overall study results and limits: T-cell fraction did not differ between immunotypes IM1 and IM2.

Trimming removed 6 bases from V and 7 bases from J, with 19 bases in between. The CDR3 spans 15 residues. Per germline, CDR1 SNHLY and CDR2 FYNNEI. Only in-frame clones appear in the TCRdb table, and some are missing; sequencing was by immunoSEQ multiplex PCR. The table lists 7,000 to 9,500 clones, 77% of them singletons. For this clone: Its matching antigen is unknown.

The sequenced sample was lung tumor tissue. The chain links TRBV2 to TRBJ2-1; D possibly corresponds to TRBD2 (5 bases). The clonotype comes from a human donor with non-small cell lung cancer. The CDR3 DNA sequence: TGTGCCAGCAGCAGAGAGCGGAACAAGGGAAATGAGCAGTTCTTC. Translated: CASSRERNKGNEQFF.